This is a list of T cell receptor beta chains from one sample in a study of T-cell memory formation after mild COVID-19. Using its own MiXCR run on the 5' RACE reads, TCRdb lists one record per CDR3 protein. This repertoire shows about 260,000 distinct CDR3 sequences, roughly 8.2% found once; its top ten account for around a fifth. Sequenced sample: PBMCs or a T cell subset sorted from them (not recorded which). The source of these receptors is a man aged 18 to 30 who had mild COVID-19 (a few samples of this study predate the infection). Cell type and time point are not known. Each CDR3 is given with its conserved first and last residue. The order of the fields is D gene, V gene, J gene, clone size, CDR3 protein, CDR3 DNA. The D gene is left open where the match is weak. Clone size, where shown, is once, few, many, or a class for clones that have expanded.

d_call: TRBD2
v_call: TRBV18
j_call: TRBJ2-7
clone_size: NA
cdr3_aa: CASSPQRGGSNEQYF
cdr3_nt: TGTGCCAGCTCACCCCAGCGGGGGGGTTCCAACGAGCAGTACTTC

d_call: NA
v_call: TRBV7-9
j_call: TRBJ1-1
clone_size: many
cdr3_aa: CASSLSLGGNTEAFF
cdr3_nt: TGTGCCAGCAGCCTGAGTCTAGGGGGGAACACTGAAGCTTTCTTT

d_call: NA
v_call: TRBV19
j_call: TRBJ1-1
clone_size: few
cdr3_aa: CATEDGAAPNTEAFF
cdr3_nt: TGTGCCACGGAGGATGGGGCAGCTCCGAACACTGAAGCTTTCTTT

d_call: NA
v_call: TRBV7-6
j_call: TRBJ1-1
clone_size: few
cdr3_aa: CASSLPFREEFEAFF
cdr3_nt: TGTGCCAGCAGCTTACCATTTAGGGAGGAGTTTGAAGCTTTCTTT

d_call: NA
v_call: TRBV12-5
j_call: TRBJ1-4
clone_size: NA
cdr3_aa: CASGFLVEAGSEKLFF
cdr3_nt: TGTGCCAGTGGTTTTCTCGTGGAGGCTGGGAGTGAAAAACTGTTTTTT

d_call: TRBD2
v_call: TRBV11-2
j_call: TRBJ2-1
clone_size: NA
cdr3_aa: CASSPRGGHNEQFF
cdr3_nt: TGTGCCAGCAGCCCCCGCGGGGGACACAATGAGCAGTTCTTC

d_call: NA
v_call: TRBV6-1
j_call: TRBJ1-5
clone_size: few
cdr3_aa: CAASWWTSPNQPQHF
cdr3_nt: TGTGCCGCGTCCTGGTGGACCAGCCCCAATCAGCCCCAGCATTTT

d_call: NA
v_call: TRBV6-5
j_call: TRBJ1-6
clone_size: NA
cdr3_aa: CASRQPGRPRSPLHF
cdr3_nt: TGTGCCAGCAGACAACCGGGACGACCGAGGTCACCCCTCCACTTT

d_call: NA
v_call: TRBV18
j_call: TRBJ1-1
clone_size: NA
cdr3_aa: CASSRAPPNTEAFF
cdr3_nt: TGTGCCAGCTCACGGGCACCCCCGAACACTGAAGCTTTCTTT

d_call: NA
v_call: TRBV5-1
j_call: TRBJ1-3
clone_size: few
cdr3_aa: CASSRGGTDGNTIYF
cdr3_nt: TGCGCCAGCAGCCGGGGTGGGACGGATGGAAACACCATATATTTT

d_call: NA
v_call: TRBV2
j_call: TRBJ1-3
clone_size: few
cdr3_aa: CASTEDRLRGNTIYF
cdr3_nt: TGTGCCAGCACCGAAGACAGGCTGCGTGGAAACACCATATATTTT

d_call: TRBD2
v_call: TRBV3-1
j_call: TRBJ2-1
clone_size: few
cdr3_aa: CASMERGAALNEQFF
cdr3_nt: TGTGCCAGCATGGAGCGGGGGGCGGCTTTGAATGAGCAGTTCTTC

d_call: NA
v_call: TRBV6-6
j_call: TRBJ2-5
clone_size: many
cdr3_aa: CASSKSHEGTQYF
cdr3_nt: TGTGCCAGCAGTAAAAGCCACGAAGGGACCCAGTACTTC

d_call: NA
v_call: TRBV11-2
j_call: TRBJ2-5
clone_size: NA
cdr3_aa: CASSGRQKLTKMTQYF
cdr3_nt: TGTGCCAGCAGCGGACGCCAAAAGTTAACCAAGATGACCCAGTACTTC

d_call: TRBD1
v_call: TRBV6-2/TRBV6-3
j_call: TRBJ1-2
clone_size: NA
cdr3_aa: CASRPGQGTDYGYTF
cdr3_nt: TGTGCCAGCAGGCCGGGACAGGGGACGGACTATGGCTACACCTTC

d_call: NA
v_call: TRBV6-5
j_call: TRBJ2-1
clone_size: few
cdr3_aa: CASSFGNEQFF
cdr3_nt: TGTGCCAGCAGCTTCGGAAATGAGCAGTTCTTC

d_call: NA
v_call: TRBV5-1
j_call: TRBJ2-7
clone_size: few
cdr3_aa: CASSVYEQYF
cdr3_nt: TGCGCCAGCAGCGTCTACGAGCAGTACTTC

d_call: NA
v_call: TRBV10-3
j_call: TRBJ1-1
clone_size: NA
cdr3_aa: CAISGRDTEAFF
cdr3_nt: TGTGCCATCAGTGGCAGGGACACTGAAGCTTTCTTT

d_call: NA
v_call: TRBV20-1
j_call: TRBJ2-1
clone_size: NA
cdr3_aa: CSASRAGPYNEQFF
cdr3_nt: TGCAGTGCTAGTCGGGCAGGTCCCTACAATGAGCAGTTCTTC

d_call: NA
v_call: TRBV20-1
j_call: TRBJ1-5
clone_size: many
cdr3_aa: CSARDRTGNQPQHF
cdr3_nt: TGCAGTGCCCGGGACCGCACGGGGAATCAGCCCCAGCATTTT

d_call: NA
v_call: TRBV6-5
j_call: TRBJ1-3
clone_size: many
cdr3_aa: CASSQTETYYYSGNTIYF
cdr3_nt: TGTGCCAGCAGCCAGACAGAGACTTACTACTACTCTGGAAACACCATATATTTT

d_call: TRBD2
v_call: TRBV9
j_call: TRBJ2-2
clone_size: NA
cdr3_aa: CASSRSLLGGGAGELFF
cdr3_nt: TGTGCCAGCAGCCGAAGCCTTCTTGGCGGGGGTGCCGGGGAGCTGTTTTTT

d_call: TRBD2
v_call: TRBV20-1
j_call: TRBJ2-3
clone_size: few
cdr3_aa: CSARGKVAGGRGTDTQYF
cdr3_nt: TGCAGTGCTAGAGGGAAAGTAGCGGGGGGGCGCGGCACAGATACGCAGTATTTT

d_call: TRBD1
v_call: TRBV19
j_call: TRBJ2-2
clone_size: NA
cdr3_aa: CATRPAGQGVRELFF
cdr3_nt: TGTGCCACCCGACCCGCGGGACAGGGCGTAAGGGAGCTGTTTTTT

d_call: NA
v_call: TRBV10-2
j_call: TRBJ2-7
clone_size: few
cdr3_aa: CASYSQGQYF
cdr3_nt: TGCGCCAGCTATAGTCAGGGGCAGTACTTC

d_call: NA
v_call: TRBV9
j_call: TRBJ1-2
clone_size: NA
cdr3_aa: CASSVSQGPYGYTF
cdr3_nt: TGTGCCAGCAGCGTATCCCAGGGACCATATGGCTACACCTTC

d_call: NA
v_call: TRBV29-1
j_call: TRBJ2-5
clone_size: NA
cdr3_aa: CSAPAWAQETQYF
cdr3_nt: TGCAGCGCCCCCGCTTGGGCCCAAGAGACCCAGTACTTC

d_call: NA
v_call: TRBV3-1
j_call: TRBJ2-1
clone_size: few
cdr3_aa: CASSQMRGNEQFF
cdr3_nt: TGTGCCAGCAGCCAGATGAGGGGAAATGAGCAGTTCTTC

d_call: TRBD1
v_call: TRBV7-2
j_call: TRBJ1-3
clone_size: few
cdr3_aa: CASSLGGQVSGNTIYF
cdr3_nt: TGTGCCAGCAGCCTGGGAGGACAGGTCTCTGGAAACACCATATATTTT

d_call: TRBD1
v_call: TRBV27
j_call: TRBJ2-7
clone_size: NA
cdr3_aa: CASSFGTGLGEQYF
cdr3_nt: TGTGCCAGCAGTTTCGGGACAGGCCTTGGGGAGCAGTACTTC

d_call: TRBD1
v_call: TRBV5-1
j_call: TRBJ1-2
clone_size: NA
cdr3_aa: CASSWTGPYGYTF
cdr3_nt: TGCGCCAGCAGCTGGACAGGGCCCTATGGCTACACCTTC

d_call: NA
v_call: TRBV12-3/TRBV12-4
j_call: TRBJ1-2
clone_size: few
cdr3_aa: CASSRPLNYGYTF
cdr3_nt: TGTGCCAGCAGCCGCCCGTTGAACTATGGCTACACCTTC

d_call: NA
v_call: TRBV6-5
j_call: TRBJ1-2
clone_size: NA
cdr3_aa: CASSTTRGYGYTF
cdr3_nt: TGTGCCAGCAGTACCACTCGGGGCTATGGCTACACCTTC

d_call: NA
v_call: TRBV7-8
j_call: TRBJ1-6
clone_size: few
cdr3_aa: CASSLLSPKSLSYNSPLHF
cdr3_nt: TGTGCCAGCAGCTTATTGAGCCCAAAGTCCCTCTCCTATAATTCACCCCTCCACTTT

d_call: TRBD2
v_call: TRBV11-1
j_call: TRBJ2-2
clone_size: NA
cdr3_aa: CASSVAGGTGELFF
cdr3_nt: TGTGCCAGCAGCGTAGCGGGGGGGACCGGGGAGCTGTTTTTT

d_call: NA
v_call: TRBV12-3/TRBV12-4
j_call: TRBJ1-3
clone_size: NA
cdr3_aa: CASRLTGRGNTIYF
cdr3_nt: TGTGCCAGCAGGCTCACAGGGAGAGGAAACACCATATATTTT

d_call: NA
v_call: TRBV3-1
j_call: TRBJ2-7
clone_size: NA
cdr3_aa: CASSPTITYEQYF
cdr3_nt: TGTGCCAGCAGCCCCACTATTACCTACGAGCAGTACTTC

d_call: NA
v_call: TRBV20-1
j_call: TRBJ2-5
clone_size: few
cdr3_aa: CSASESGWETQYF
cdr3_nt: TGCAGTGCTAGTGAGAGCGGTTGGGAGACCCAGTACTTC

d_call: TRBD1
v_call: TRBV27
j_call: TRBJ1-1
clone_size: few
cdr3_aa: CASSLAGGSTEAFF
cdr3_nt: TGTGCCAGCAGTTTAGCAGGGGGAAGCACTGAAGCTTTCTTT

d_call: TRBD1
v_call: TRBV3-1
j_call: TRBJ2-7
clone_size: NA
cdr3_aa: CASSQQGATYEQYF
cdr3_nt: TGTGCCAGCAGCCAGCAGGGGGCCACCTACGAGCAGTACTTC

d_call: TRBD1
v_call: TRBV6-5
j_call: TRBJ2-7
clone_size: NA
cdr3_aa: CASSYSRTGPQFEQYF
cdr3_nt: TGTGCCAGCAGTTACTCGCGGACAGGGCCGCAGTTCGAGCAGTACTTC

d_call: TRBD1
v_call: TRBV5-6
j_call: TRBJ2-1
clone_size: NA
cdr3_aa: CASSLGGGYEQFF
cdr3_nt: TGTGCCAGCAGCTTGGGAGGGGGCTATGAGCAGTTCTTC

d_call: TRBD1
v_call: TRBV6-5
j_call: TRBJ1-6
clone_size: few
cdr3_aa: CASTPGTGNSPLHF
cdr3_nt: TGTGCCAGCACCCCCGGGACAGGGAATTCACCCCTCCACTTT

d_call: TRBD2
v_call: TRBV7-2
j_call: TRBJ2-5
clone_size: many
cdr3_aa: CASSPGLVPYQETQYF
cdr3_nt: TGTGCCAGCAGCCCCGGACTAGTACCGTACCAAGAGACCCAGTACTTC

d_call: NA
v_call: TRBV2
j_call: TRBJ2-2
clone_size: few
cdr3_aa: CASMGGQNTGELFF
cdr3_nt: TGTGCCAGCATGGGGGGACAGAACACCGGGGAGCTGTTTTTT

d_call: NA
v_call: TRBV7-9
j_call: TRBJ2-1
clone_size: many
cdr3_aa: CASSLSAGWNEQFF
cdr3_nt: TGTGCCAGCAGCTTATCGGCAGGCTGGAATGAGCAGTTCTTC

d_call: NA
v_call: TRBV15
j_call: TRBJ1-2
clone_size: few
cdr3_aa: CATSRDNYVRKANYGYTF
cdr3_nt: TGTGCCACCAGCAGAGATAATTACGTGCGAAAAGCTAACTATGGCTACACCTTC

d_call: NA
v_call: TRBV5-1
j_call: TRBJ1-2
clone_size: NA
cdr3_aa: CASSSQGSGANYGYTF
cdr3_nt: TGCGCCAGCAGCTCACAGGGCTCCGGAGCTAACTATGGCTACACCTTC

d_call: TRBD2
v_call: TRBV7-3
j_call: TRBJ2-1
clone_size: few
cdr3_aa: CASSLSGGYNEQFF
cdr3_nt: TGTGCCAGCAGCTTATCGGGGGGTTACAATGAGCAGTTCTTC

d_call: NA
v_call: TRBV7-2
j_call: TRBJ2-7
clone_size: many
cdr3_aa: CASSLSPGQAYEQYF
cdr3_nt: TGTGCCAGCAGCTTATCCCCGGGCCAAGCCTACGAGCAGTACTTC

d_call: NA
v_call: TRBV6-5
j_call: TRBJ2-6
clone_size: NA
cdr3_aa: CASSIFPGANVLTF
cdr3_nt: TGTGCCAGCAGTATCTTCCCTGGGGCCAACGTCCTGACTTTC

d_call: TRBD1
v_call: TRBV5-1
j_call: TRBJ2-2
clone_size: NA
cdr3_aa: CASSPGQGISGELFF
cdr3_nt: TGCGCCAGCAGCCCCGGACAGGGGATTTCCGGGGAGCTGTTTTTT

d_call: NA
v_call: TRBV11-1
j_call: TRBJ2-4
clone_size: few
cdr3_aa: CASSPSGGNIQYF
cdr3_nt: TGTGCCAGCAGCCCCTCAGGCGGGAACATTCAGTACTTC

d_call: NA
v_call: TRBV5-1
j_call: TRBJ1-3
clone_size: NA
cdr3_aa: CASSLLEGPHTIYF
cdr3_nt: TGCGCCAGCAGCTTACTGGAGGGGCCGCACACCATATATTTT